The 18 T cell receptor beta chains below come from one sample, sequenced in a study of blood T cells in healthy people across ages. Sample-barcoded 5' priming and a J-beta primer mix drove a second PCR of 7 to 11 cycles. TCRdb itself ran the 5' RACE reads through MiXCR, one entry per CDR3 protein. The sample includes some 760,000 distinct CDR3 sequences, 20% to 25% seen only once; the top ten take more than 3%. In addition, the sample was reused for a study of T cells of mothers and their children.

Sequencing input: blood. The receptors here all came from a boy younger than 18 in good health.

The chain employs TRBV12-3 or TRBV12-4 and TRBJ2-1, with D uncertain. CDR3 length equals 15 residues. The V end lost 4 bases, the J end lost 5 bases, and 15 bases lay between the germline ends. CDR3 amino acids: CASSSLFGRHNEQFF. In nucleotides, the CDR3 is TGTGCCAGCAGTTCCCTTTTTGGCCGACACAATGAGCAGTTCTTC.

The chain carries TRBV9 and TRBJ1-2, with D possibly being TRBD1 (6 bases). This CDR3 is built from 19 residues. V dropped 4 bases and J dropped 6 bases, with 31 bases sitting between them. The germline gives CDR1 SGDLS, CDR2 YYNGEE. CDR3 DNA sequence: TGTGCCAGCAGCCATCCGGCAGGGGCGAGTTTAAAAGCGCGGCATGGCTACACCTTC. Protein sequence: CASSHPAGASLKARHGYTF. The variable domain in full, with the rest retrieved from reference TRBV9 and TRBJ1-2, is DSGVTQTPKHLITATGQRVTLRCSPRSGDLSVYWYQQSLDQGLQFLIQYYNGEERAKGNILERFSAQQFPDLHSELNLSSLELGDSALYFCASSHPAGASLKARHGYTFGSGTRLTVV.

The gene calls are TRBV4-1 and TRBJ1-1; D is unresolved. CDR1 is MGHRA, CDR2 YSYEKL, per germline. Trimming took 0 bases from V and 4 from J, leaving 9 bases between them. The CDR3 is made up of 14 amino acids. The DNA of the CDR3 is TGCGCCAGCAGCCAAGATGTAGAGAGCACTGAAGCTTTCTTT. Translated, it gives CASSQDVESTEAFF.

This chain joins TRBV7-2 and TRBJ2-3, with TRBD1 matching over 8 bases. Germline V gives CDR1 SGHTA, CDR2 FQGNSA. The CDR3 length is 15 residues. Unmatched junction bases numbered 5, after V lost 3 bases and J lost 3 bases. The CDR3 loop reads CASSLGRGQTDTQYF. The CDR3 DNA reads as TGTGCCAGCAGCTTGGGCAGGGGGCAGACAGATACGCAGTATTTT. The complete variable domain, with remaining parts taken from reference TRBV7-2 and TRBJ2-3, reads GAGVSQSPSNKVTEKGKDVELRCDPISGHTALYWYRQSLGQGLEFLIYFQGNSAPDKSGLPSDRFSAERTGGSVSTLTIQRTQQEDSAVYLCASSLGRGQTDTQYFGPGTRLTVL.

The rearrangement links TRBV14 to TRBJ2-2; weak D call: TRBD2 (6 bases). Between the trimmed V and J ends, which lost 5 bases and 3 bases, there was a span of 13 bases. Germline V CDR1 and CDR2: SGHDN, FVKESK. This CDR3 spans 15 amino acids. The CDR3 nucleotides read TGTGCCAGCAGCGTGCGTCTAGCGCACACCGGGGAGCTGTTTTTT. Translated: CASSVRLAHTGELFF.

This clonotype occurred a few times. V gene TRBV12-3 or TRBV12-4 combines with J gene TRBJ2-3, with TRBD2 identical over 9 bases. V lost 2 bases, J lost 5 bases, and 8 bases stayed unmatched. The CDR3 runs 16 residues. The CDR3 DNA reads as TGTGCCAGCAGTTTATTTCGAGCGGGAGGTAGAGATACGCAGTATTTT. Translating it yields CASSLFRAGGRDTQYF.

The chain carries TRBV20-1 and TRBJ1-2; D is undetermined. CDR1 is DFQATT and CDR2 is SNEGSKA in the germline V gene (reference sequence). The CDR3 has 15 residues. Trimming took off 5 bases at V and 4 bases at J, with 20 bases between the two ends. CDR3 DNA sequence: TGCAGTGCTCTGACGTCGGGATTTACGCTCTATGGCTACACCTTC. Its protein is CSALTSGFTLYGYTF.

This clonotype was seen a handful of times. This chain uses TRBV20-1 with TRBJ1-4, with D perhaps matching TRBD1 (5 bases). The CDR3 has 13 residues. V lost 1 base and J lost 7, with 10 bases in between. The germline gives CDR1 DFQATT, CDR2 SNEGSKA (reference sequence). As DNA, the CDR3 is TGCAGTGCTAGAGGCAGGGTGGGTGAAAAACTGTTTTTT. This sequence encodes CSARGRVGEKLFF.

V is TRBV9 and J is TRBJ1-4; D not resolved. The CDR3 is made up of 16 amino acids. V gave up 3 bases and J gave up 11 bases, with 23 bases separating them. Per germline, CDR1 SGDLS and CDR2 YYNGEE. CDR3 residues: CASSDNPAALRKKLFF. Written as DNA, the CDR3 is TGTGCCAGCAGCGACAACCCGGCAGCCCTTAGAAAGAAACTGTTTTTT.

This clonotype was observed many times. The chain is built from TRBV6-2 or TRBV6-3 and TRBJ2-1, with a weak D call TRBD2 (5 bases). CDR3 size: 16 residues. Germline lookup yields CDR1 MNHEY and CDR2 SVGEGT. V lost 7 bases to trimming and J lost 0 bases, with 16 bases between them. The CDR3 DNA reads TGTGCCAGCACCCAGGAGGACGGTCTCTCCTACAATGAGCAGTTCTTC. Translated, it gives CASTQEDGLSYNEQFF.

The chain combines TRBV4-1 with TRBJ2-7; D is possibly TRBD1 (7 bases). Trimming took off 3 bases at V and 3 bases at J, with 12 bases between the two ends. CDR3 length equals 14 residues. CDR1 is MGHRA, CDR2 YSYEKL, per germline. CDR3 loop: CASSQFQGGYEQYF. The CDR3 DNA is TGCGCCAGCAGCCAGTTTCAGGGGGGCTACGAGCAGTACTTC.

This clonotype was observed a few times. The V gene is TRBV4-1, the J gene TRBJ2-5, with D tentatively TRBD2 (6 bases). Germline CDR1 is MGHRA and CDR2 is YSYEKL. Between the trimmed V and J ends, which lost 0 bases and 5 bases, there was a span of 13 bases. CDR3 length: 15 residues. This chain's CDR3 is CASSQDPRAGETQYF. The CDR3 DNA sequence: TGCGCCAGCAGCCAAGACCCCCGGGCGGGGGAGACCCAGTACTTC.

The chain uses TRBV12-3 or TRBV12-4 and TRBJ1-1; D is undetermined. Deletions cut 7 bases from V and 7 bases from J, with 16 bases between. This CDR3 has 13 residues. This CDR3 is CASNLGIQREAFF. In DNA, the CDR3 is TGTGCCAGCAACTTGGGGATACAGCGTGAAGCTTTCTTT.

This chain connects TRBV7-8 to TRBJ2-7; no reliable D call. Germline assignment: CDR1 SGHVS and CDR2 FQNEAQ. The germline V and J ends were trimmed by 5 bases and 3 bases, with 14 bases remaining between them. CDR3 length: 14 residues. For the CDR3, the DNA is TGTGCCAGCAGCCCTCCGCGGCAAGACTACGAGCAGTACTTC. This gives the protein CASSPPRQDYEQYF. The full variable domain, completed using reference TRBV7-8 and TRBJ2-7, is GAGVSQSPRYKVAKRGQDVALRCDPISGHVSLFWYQQALGQGPEFLTYFQNEAQLDKSGLPSDRFFAERPEGSVSTLKIQRTQQEDSAVYLCASSPPRQDYEQYFGPGTRLTVT.

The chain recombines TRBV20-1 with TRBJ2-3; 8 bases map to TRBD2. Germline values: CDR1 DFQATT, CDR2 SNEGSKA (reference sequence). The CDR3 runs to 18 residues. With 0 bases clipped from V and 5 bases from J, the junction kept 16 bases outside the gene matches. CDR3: CSARDLGDPGLVVDTQYF. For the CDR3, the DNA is TGCAGTGCTAGAGATCTCGGGGATCCGGGACTAGTGGTAGATACGCAGTATTTT.

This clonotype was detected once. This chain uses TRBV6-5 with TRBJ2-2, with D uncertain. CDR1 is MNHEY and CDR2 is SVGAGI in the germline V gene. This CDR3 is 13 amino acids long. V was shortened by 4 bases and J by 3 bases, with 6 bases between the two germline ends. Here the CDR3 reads CASSCQYTGELFF. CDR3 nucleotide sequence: TGTGCCAGCAGTTGTCAGTACACCGGGGAGCTGTTTTTT.

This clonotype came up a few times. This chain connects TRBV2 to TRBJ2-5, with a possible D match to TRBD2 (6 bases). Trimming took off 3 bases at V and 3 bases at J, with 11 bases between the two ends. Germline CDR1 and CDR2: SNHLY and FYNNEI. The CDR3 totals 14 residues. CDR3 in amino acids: CASSDLGGKETQYF. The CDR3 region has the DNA TGTGCCAGCAGTGATCTGGGAGGTAAAGAGACCCAGTACTTC.

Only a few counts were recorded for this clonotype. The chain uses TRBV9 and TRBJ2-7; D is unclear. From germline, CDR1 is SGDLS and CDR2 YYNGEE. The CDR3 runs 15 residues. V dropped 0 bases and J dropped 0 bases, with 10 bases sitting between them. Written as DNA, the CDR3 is TGTGCCAGCAGCGTAGAGCCAAACCACTCCTACGAGCAGTACTTC. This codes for CASSVEPNHSYEQYF. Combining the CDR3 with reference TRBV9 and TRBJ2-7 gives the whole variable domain DSGVTQTPKHLITATGQRVTLRCSPRSGDLSVYWYQQSLDQGLQFLIQYYNGEERAKGNILERFSAQQFPDLHSELNLSSLELGDSALYFCASSVEPNHSYEQYFGPGTRLTVT.